This T cell receptor (beta chain) was identified in a study of PD-1 blockade in classical Hodgkin lymphoma. Study context: Every 2 weeks, patients had 3 mg/kg nivolumab intravenously.

Sequencing was performed with immunoSEQ multiplex PCR; in TCRdb, only in-frame clones are kept and a portion is missing. The sample holds 10,000 to 15,000 clones, about four fifths seen once. Concerning this clone itself: What it binds is not known.

CDR1 and CDR2 from the germline V gene are MDHEN and SYDVKM. The length of the CDR3 is 18 residues. J gave up 0 bases and V 5 bases, and 10 bases lay outside the gene matches. Study-wide results and caveats: CD4+ TCR diversity rose significantly by C4D1, and CD8+ TCR diversity did not.

The time point is: cycle 4 day 1 (C4D1), after 5 to 7 weeks of nivolumab. Every patient experienced relapse after autologous stem cell transplantation, and brentuximab vedotin exposure varied. Investigators isolated CD4+ T cells from thawed PBMCs through magnetic negative selection. Best responses fell into complete response, partial response or progressive disease. The chain links TRBV28 to TRBJ2-2; the match to TRBD1 covers 9 bases. The TCR sequence derives from a human donor with classical Hodgkin lymphoma. Sequenced material: CD4+ T cells from blood, taken before the fourth cycle of nivolumab. The CDR3 is CASSPLPGTGPNTGELFF. CDR3 DNA: TGTGCCAGCAGTCCGCTGCCTGGGACAGGGCCGAACACCGGGGAGCTGTTTTTT.